This TCR beta chain was documented in a study of shared clonotypes between healthy human individuals. Germline CDR1 is KGHSH and CDR2 is LQKENI. There are 14 residues in the CDR3. Sequencing used immunoSEQ multiplex PCR; TCRdb keeps in-frame clones, though not all of them. The table shows roughly 2,500,000 clones, with approximately 93% occurring only once. Sample: naive CD4+ T cells from PBMCs. Subset here: CD45RA+ positively selected. The origin of this receptor is a man younger than 35 in good health. Some clones in this sample may be carry-over from other donors' samples. The gene calls are TRBV18 and TRBJ2-5; D possibly corresponds to TRBD1 (6 bases). The J call is uncertain, as TRBJ2-7 better fits the DNA end. DNA of the CDR3: TGTGCCAGCTCACCACTCGCAGGGGTCTACGAGCAGTACTTC. Its translation is CASSPLAGVYEQYF.